One and the same sample provided the 19 T cell receptor beta chains below, sequenced in a study of blood T cell repertoires in COVID-19. Method: immunoSEQ multiplex PCR; TCRdb's copy keeps in-frame clones and lacks some. The sample shows roughly 190,000 clones, 75% to 90% of them seen only once. The sequencing input was peripheral blood. These receptors were taken from a woman in her sixties with acute or convalescent COVID-19.

Here the CDR3 DNA reads TGTGCCAGCAGCCAAGATCTAGCGGGAGGGAGGGAGACCCAGTACTTC. The encoded protein is CASSQDLAGGRETQYF. This rearrangement joins TRBV3-1 (or the pseudogene TRBV3-2) to TRBJ2-5; 12 nucleotides line up with TRBD2. The CDR3 runs to 16 residues. Germline-derived CDR1 and CDR2 are LGHDT and YNNKEL (reference sequence). Trimming cost V 0 bases and J 5 bases; bases outside gene matches: 4.

This rearrangement joins TRBV5-1 to TRBJ2-6; D is possibly TRBD1 (5 bases). V dropped 0 bases and J dropped 0 bases, with 10 bases sitting between them. CDR1 is SGHRS and CDR2 is YFSETQ in the germline V gene. The CDR3 has 17 residues. As DNA, the CDR3 is TGCGCCAGCAGCTTGGGACAGACTCTCTCTGGGGCCAACGTCCTGACTTTC. It is translated as CASSLGQTLSGANVLTF.

This chain joins TRBV19 and TRBJ2-2; maybe TRBD2 (6 bases). V lost 5 bases and J lost 4, with 14 bases in between. The CDR3 runs to 15 residues. The germline V gene has CDR1 LNHDA and CDR2 SQIVND (reference sequence). The CDR3 sequence: CASSPMGGSTGELFF. The CDR3 coding sequence is TGTGCCAGTAGTCCGATGGGGGGTAGCACCGGGGAGCTGTTTTTT.

V usage is TRBV3-1 (or the pseudogene TRBV3-2) and J usage is TRBJ1-1, with D possibly TRBD1 on 5 matching bases. The CDR3 is 16 amino acids. The V end was cut by 4 bases, the J end by 1 base, with 16 bases between. The germline V gene encodes CDR1 LGHDT and CDR2 YNNKEL (reference sequence). Here the CDR3 reads CASSPEPGLPNTEAFF. CDR3 DNA: TGTGCCAGCAGCCCGGAACCGGGACTTCCGAACACTGAAGCTTTCTTT.

The CDR3 sequence: CATGNTIEQFF. As DNA, the CDR3 is TGTGCCACCGGGAACACAATAGAGCAGTTCTTC. The rearrangement joins TRBV28 to TRBJ2-1; a weak D match, TRBD2 (5 bases). CDR3 length equals 11 residues. Trimming stripped 10 bases from V and 10 bases from J, with 14 bases between. CDR1 and CDR2 from the germline V gene are MDHEN and SYDVKM.

The chain employs TRBV7-8 and TRBJ2-1, with D possibly TRBD2 on 5 matching bases. V lost 5 bases to trimming and J lost 4 bases, with 6 bases between them. Germline V CDR1 and CDR2: SGHVS, FQNEAQ. The CDR3 sequence is 12 residues long. CDR3 in amino acids: CASSGLYNEQFF. DNA of the CDR3: TGTGCCAGCAGCGGACTTTACAATGAGCAGTTCTTC.

The chain joins TRBV7-3 to TRBJ2-7, with D tentatively TRBD1 (6 bases). This CDR3 spans 15 amino acids. With 5 bases removed from V and 2 bases from J, the gap between germline ends came to 16 bases. The germline V gene encodes CDR1 SGHTA and CDR2 FQGTGA. CDR3 residues: CASSLGGGSTYEQYV. For the CDR3, the DNA is TGTGCCAGCAGCCTAGGTGGGGGCTCGACCTACGAGCAGTACGTC.

V is TRBV20-1 and J is TRBJ2-7; D remains unclear. The length of the CDR3 is 13 residues. Germline V gives CDR1 DFQATT, CDR2 SNEGSKA (reference sequence). V was shortened by 3 bases and J by 3 bases, with 12 bases between the two germline ends. The DNA for the CDR3 is TGCAGTGCTAGTCCAAACTTTGACTACGAGCAGTACTTC. This gives the protein CSASPNFDYEQYF.

This chain links TRBV19 with TRBJ2-4; 14 nucleotides line up with TRBD2. The CDR3 is made up of 17 amino acids. The V gene's germline CDR1 is LNHDA and CDR2 SQIVND (reference sequence). V trimming: 4 bases; J trimming: 2 bases; junction bases outside the gene matches: 4. The CDR3, as DNA: TGTGCCAGTAGTACCGGACTAGCGGGAGGCTCCAAAAACATTCAGTACTTC. Translated, it gives CASSTGLAGGSKNIQYF.

The V call is TRBV6-5, the J call TRBJ2-7; tentatively, D is TRBD1 (5 bases). From germline, CDR1 is MNHEY and CDR2 SVGAGI. The V and J ends lost 2 bases and 6 bases respectively, with 14 bases between them. This CDR3 contains 14 residues. The CDR3 DNA reads as TGTGCCAGCAGTTACGTAAAGGGGTACGGCGAGCAGTACTTC. Translated, it gives CASSYVKGYGEQYF.

A word on this clone: The missing conserved phenylalanine or tryptophan at the end of this CDR3 makes a read error likely. Because the CDR3's place on the DNA is in doubt, the DNA is left out and the CDR3 is given as listed by TCRdb. The chain is built from TRBV4-2 and TRBJ2-7; TRBD2, the table's D call, was not compared with the DNA. Both ends counted, the CDR3 spans 11 residues. Per germline, CDR1 LGHNA and CDR2 YNFKEQ. CDR3 region: CASSQRQLETA.

The V call is TRBV11-2, the J call TRBJ1-1, with D uncertain. Germline-derived CDR1 and CDR2 are SGHAT and FQNNGV. V lost 8 bases to trimming and J lost 4 bases, with 14 bases between them. This CDR3 spans 13 amino acids. CDR3 region: CASGPGGSTEAFF. DNA of the CDR3: TGTGCCAGCGGACCCGGAGGTTCCACTGAAGCTTTCTTT.

The V gene is TRBV5-1, the J gene TRBJ1-3; TRBD1 is a possible D gene (6 bases). The CDR3 totals 17 residues. The germline CDR1 and CDR2 sequences are SGHRS and YFSETQ. Trimming removed 0 bases at V and 0 bases at J, with 13 bases between. The CDR3 sequence: CASSLGSRDNSGNTIYF. DNA for the CDR3: TGCGCCAGCAGCTTGGGATCCCGGGACAACTCTGGAAACACCATATATTTT.

In this sample, this clone turned up a few times. The germline gene is not matched at one end of the junction; a read error may be the cause. This chain uses TRBV6-5 with TRBJ1-6; possible D gene TRBD1, 6 bases. The CDR3 contains 14 residues. Germline V CDR1 and CDR2: MNHEY, SVGAGI. The CDR3 here is CASSYTGYISPLHF. The CDR3 DNA reads TGTGCCAGCAGTTACACAGGGTATATTTCACCCCTCCACTTT.

In its sample, this clone was seen a few times. The genes are TRBV6-5 and TRBJ1-2; no clear D gene. V lost 6 bases, J lost 0 bases, and 14 bases lay in between. Germline V CDR1 and CDR2: MNHEY, SVGAGI. This CDR3 spans 15 amino acids. Written as DNA, the CDR3 is TGTGCCAGCAGGCAAGTGGAGGGCGCTAACTATGGCTACACCTTC. It yields the protein CASRQVEGANYGYTF.

The chain links TRBV12-3 or TRBV12-4 to TRBJ1-4, with D uncertain. V lost 3 bases and J 7 bases, leaving 9 bases between the germline ends. There are 13 residues in the CDR3. The DNA for the CDR3 is TGTGCCAGCAGTTTCAGCGGGAGTGAAAAACTGTTTTTT. Translating it yields CASSFSGSEKLFF.

The genes are TRBV6-5 and TRBJ1-1; unclear D gene. The CDR3 runs to 12 residues. Trimming shortened V by 7 bases and J by 3 bases, and 9 bases separated the two germline ends. Germline V CDR1 and CDR2: MNHEY, SVGAGI. This CDR3 reads CASNSLDTEAFF. DNA of the CDR3: TGTGCCAGCAATAGCCTGGACACTGAAGCTTTCTTT.

The chain recombines TRBV19 with TRBJ2-1, with 7 nucleotides matching TRBD2. With V trimmed by 1 base and J by 4 bases, 7 bases remained unmatched. The CDR3 is 16 amino acids. Germline V CDR1 and CDR2: LNHDA, SQIVND (reference sequence). The CDR3 reads CASSIVKTSWYNEQFF. The CDR3, as DNA: TGTGCCAGTAGTATAGTCAAGACTAGCTGGTACAATGAGCAGTTCTTC.

The chain combines TRBV7-2 with TRBJ2-1; possibly TRBD1 for D (5 bases). V lost 5 bases and J 4 bases, leaving 9 bases between the germline ends. The CDR3 contains 13 residues. CDR1 and CDR2 (germline): SGHTA, FQGNSA. The CDR3 protein is CASSPQGYNEQFF. CDR3 nucleotides: TGTGCCAGCAGCCCTCAGGGTTACAATGAGCAGTTCTTC. Full variable domain (rest looked up from reference TRBV7-2 and TRBJ2-1): GAGVSQSPSNKVTEKGKDVELRCDPISGHTALYWYRQSLGQGLEFLIYFQGNSAPDKSGLPSDRFSAERTGGSVSTLTIQRTQQEDSAVYLCASSPQGYNEQFFGPGTRLTVL.